The 19 T cell receptor beta chains presented below share a single source sample, sequenced in a study of blood T cell repertoires in COVID-19. Clones were sequenced by immunoSEQ multiplex PCR, and TCRdb holds only the in-frame ones, with some missing. The table has around 220,000 clones, nearly 90% seen once; the top ten hold around 15%. The sequenced sample consisted of PBMCs or T cells enriched from blood (not recorded which). These receptors all stem from a man between 25 and 39 years old who had been exposed to COVID-19.

This chain links TRBV3-1 (or the pseudogene TRBV3-2) with TRBJ2-3; possible D gene TRBD1, 6 bases. V lost 4 bases and J 5 bases, leaving 16 bases between the germline ends. The CDR3 totals 15 residues. Germline loops: CDR1 LGHDT, CDR2 YNNKEL (reference sequence). The CDR3 DNA reads as TGTGCCAGCAGCCTTCAGGTGGGGGCCAGAGATACGCAGTATTTT. Encoded protein: CASSLQVGARDTQYF.

The V call is TRBV5-1, the J call TRBJ1-6; D ambiguous. Germline assignment: CDR1 SGHRS and CDR2 YFSETQ. Between the trimmed V and J ends, which lost 5 bases and 7 bases, there was a span of 10 bases. There are 13 residues in the CDR3. The CDR3 nucleotides read TGCGCCAGCAGTTGGGTGGAGAATTCACCCCTCCACTTT. It is translated as CASSWVENSPLHF.

In its sample, this clone was seen once. The chain combines TRBV5-1 with TRBJ2-7, with D perhaps TRBD1 (6 bases). Per germline, CDR1 SGHRS and CDR2 YFSETQ. V was cut by 4 bases and J by 6 bases, with 23 bases left in between. This CDR3 is 16 amino acids long. CDR3 region: CASSLQGTQRGSEQYF. The CDR3 coding sequence is TGCGCCAGCAGCCTACAGGGAACCCAAAGAGGAAGCGAGCAGTACTTC.

The V and J genes are TRBV9 and TRBJ1-4; 12 bases line up with TRBD1. Germline CDR1 and CDR2: SGDLS and YYNGEE. V was clipped by 4 bases and J by 14 bases; unmatched bases: 9. CDR3 length: 14 amino acids. The CDR3: CASSPAGQGAILFF. The CDR3 DNA is TGTGCCAGCAGCCCAGCGGGACAGGGGGCGATTCTGTTTTTT. Variable domain in full (rest from reference TRBV9 and TRBJ1-4): DSGVTQTPKHLITATGQRVTLRCSPRSGDLSVYWYQQSLDQGLQFLIQYYNGEERAKGNILERFSAQQFPDLHSELNLSSLELGDSALYFCASSPAGQGAILFFGSGTQLSVL.

This rearrangement joins TRBV15 to TRBJ2-7; D uncertain. The V gene's germline CDR1 is LNHNV and CDR2 YYDKDF (reference sequence). V lost 1 base and J 2 bases, leaving 12 bases between the germline ends. CDR3 length: 15 residues. The CDR3: CATSRGPRPPYEQYF. The DNA for the CDR3 is TGTGCCACCAGCAGAGGCCCGAGGCCCCCCTACGAGCAGTACTTC.

The chain is built from TRBV21-1 and TRBJ2-2; the table's TRBD1 call for D was not verified on the DNA. TRBV21-1 is described as a pseudogene. The CDR3 contains 20 residues. The CDR3 DNA reads as TGTGCCAGCAGCTATCCTAATGGGCTCCCGGGACAGTTGAACACCGGGGAGCTGTTTTTT. Its protein is CASSYPNGLPGQLNTGELFF.

As regards this clone: The junction shows a germline mismatch at one end, possibly a read error. This CDR3 reads CASSYWSSGNTVYF. Written as DNA, the CDR3 is TGTGCCAGCAGTTACTGGAGCTCTGGAAACACCGTATATTTT. The chain employs TRBV6-2 or TRBV6-3 and TRBJ1-3; unclear D gene. Germline V gene data show CDR1 as MNHEY and CDR2 as SVGEGT. This CDR3 spans 14 amino acids.

The genes are TRBV12-3 or TRBV12-4 and TRBJ2-7; no clear D. V gave up 6 bases and J gave up 3 bases, with 9 bases separating them. CDR3 length equals 12 residues. The CDR3 loop reads CASSPSGYEQYF. CDR3 coding DNA: TGTGCCAGCAGCCCCTCGGGCTACGAGCAGTACTTC.

CDR3 sequence reads: CATSDSHGEQFF. In DNA form, the CDR3 reads TGTGCCACCAGTGATTCGCACGGTGAGCAGTTCTTC. The rearrangement uses TRBV24-1 and TRBJ2-1; D not resolved. Trimming stripped 2 bases from V and 9 bases from J, with 7 bases between. The germline CDR1 and CDR2 sequences are KGHDR and SFDVKD. This CDR3 is built from 12 residues.

As regards this clone: The junction does not match germline at one end; this may be a read error. The J gene is TRBJ2-7, the V gene TRBV30, with TRBD2 as a possible D gene (8 bases). The CDR3 spans 13 residues. The germline gives CDR1 GTSNPN, CDR2 SVGIG (reference sequence). CDR3: CAWSVRDGGDRNF. DNA of the CDR3: TGTGCCTGGAGTGTAAGGGACGGGGGGGACAGAAACTTC.

The chain carries TRBV18 and TRBJ2-3, with 7 bases matching TRBD1. The CDR3 has 15 residues. Per germline, CDR1 KGHSH and CDR2 LQKENI. V lost 3 bases to trimming and J lost 1 base; unmatched junction nucleotides: 4. This chain's CDR3 is CASSPLGQGTDTQYF. The DNA of the CDR3 is TGTGCCAGCTCACCCCTAGGACAGGGCACAGATACGCAGTATTTT.

The rearrangement uses TRBV11-3 and TRBJ2-1, with D possibly matching TRBD2 (7 bases). The CDR3 has 14 amino acids. CDR1 is SGHNT and CDR2 is YENEEA in the germline V gene. V was clipped by 5 bases and J by 7 bases, with 15 bases between them. CDR3 protein: CASSVAGARNEQFF. The DNA of the CDR3 is TGTGCCAGCAGCGTCGCGGGGGCTCGTAATGAGCAGTTCTTC.

This clone was picked up a small number of times. This chain uses TRBV11-2 with TRBJ1-2, with no clear D. Germline loops: CDR1 SGHAT, CDR2 FQNNGV. This CDR3 spans 12 amino acids. Between the trimmed V and J ends, which lost 6 bases and 3 bases, there was a span of 8 bases. The CDR3 reads CASSQDYYGYTF. The CDR3 DNA reads as TGTGCCAGCAGTCAGGACTACTATGGCTACACCTTC. The full variable domain, with the rest looked up from reference TRBV11-2 and TRBJ1-2, is EAGVAQSPRYKIIEKRQSVAFWCNPISGHATLYWYQQILGQGPKLLIQFQNNGVVDDSQLPKDRFSAERLKGVDSTLKIQPAKLEDSAVYLCASSQDYYGYTFGSGTRLTVV.

The V and J genes are TRBV5-1 and TRBJ2-2; D possibly corresponds to TRBD2 (5 bases). CDR3 size: 15 residues. V was shortened by 2 bases and J by 6 bases, with 14 bases between the two germline ends. Germline V lookup: CDR1 SGHRS, CDR2 YFSETQ. In DNA, the CDR3 is TGCGCCAGCAGCTTCTTAGCAGAGGGTCCCGGGGAGCTGTTTTTT. This codes for CASSFLAEGPGELFF.

The CDR3 loop reads CASRGLTGHEQYF. The CDR3 nucleotides read TGTGCCAGCAGGGGCCTAACAGGCCACGAGCAGTACTTC. V usage is TRBV11-2 and J usage is TRBJ2-7; maybe TRBD1 (5 bases). Germline CDR1 reads SGHAT; CDR2 reads FQNNGV. The V end lost 6 bases, the J end lost 5 bases, and 14 bases lay between the germline ends. This CDR3 has 13 amino acids.

This rearrangement joins TRBV4-1 to TRBJ2-7; TRBD2 agrees at 8 bases. Germline V gives CDR1 MGHRA, CDR2 YSYEKL. The CDR3 has 16 residues. The V segment lost 4 bases and the J segment 2 bases; nucleotides outside the gene matches: 10. As DNA, the CDR3 is TGCGCCAGCAGCCTATATGTAGAGCGGGGGACCTACGAGCAGTACTTC. Translating it yields CASSLYVERGTYEQYF.

The J gene is TRBJ1-2, the V gene TRBV6-5, with D perhaps matching TRBD1 (6 bases). The CDR3 runs 15 residues. Germline CDR1 is MNHEY and CDR2 is SVGAGI. V was clipped by 7 bases and J by 3 bases, with 18 bases between them. The CDR3 coding sequence is TGTGCCAGCACCCAAGCGGGGGCTCAAGACTATGGCTACACCTTC. Amino acids: CASTQAGAQDYGYTF.

This clone was seen only a few times. The chain joins TRBV4-1 to TRBJ2-7, with D possibly TRBD2 on 5 matching bases. The CDR3 has 14 amino acids. Looked up from germline, CDR1 is MGHRA and CDR2 is YSYEKL. V lost 4 bases and J 2 bases, leaving 12 bases between the germline ends. The CDR3 sequence is CASSPLGRAYEQYF. CDR3 bases: TGCGCCAGCAGCCCGCTTGGGAGAGCCTACGAGCAGTACTTC.

Comment on this clone: This sample also contains other DNA sequences that code for the same CDR3. The V and J genes are TRBV4-1 and TRBJ1-2; 7 nucleotides match TRBD1. Trimming at V came to 6 bases and at J to 2 bases, leaving 3 bases not matched to a gene. Germline V gene sequence: CDR1 MGHRA, CDR2 YSYEKL. This CDR3 is built from 13 residues. CDR3 nucleotide sequence: TGCGCCAGCAGTCAGACAGGGAACTATGGCTACACCTTC. Amino acids: CASSQTGNYGYTF.